These T cell receptor beta chains were read from a single sample in a study of T cells in localized non-small cell lung cancer. The data were produced by immunoSEQ multiplex PCR, yet TCRdb's version contains in-frame clones alone and is incomplete. The sample gives tens of thousands of clones, 75% to 85% of which show up once; roughly 9.8% is in the top ten. This specimen was peripheral blood, taken before any cancer treatment. The origin of the receptors is a female donor over 55 with stage I lung adenocarcinoma. Each CDR3 is given with its conserved first and last residue. The order of the fields is V gene, CDR3 protein.

TRBV11-2	CASSPEIPEKLFF
TRBV7-8	CASSLATGLYGYTF
TRBV27	CASSLRGAYEKLFF
TRBV6-6	CASSLQGAVGQPQHF
TRBV5-4	CASSLDRGTSGSIRLTQYF
TRBV25-1	CASSESGRVGDQPQHF
TRBV9	CASSASGTSSYNEQFF
TRBV27	CASSYGQGARGDNEQFF
TRBV2	CASSRLVSYNEQFF
TRBV5-6	CASSKSPYNEQFF
TRBV27	CATGTHNSPLHF
TRBV6-6	CASSYSLGADTQYF
TRBV7-9	CASSYGQGKYNEQFF
TRBV11-2	CASSLDRGFNTGELFF
TRBV6-1	CASSERPGRGELFF
TRBV30	CAWTRVTEAFF
TRBV29-1	CSVGLGLYTEAFF
TRBV5-1	CASSTSGVTYNEQFF
TRBV9	CASSRGGWNEQYF
TRBV7-9	CASARGQAGDTQYF
TRBV19	CATLGRLEGGANEKLFF
TRBV7-6	CASSLAQGGFEQYF
TRBV19	CASSRRDEKLFF
TRBV5-6	CASSLRRTGNYGYTF